This TCR beta chain was found in a study of blood T cell repertoires in COVID-19. In the original workflow: The assay estimated nucleated cells by amplifying reference gene primers. Data came from immunoSEQ multiplex PCR; TCRdb stores just in-frame clones and leaves some out. V and J calls and clone size follow that table, whereas D and trimming were derived from the DNA. Of roughly 93,000 clones listed, more than 65% were seen once; the top ten hold roughly 10%. The CDR3 contains 14 residues. With 4 bases removed from V and 5 bases from J, the gap between germline ends came to 14 bases. Germline CDR1 is WNHNN and CDR2 is SYGVQD (reference sequence).

V is TRBV10-1 and J is TRBJ2-5; maybe TRBD2 (7 bases). The receptor was derived from a woman older than 75 with acute or convalescent COVID-19. Sequenced sample: peripheral blood. CDR3 DNA sequence: TGCGCCAGCAGTGCGGGGGGACAAGAGGAGACCCAGTACTTC. Protein: CASSAGGQEETQYF.